This TCR beta chain was sequenced for a study of OX40 agonist ivuxolimab in advanced cancers. The overall study: Clinicians treated patients with ivuxolimab, an agonistic anti-OX40 (CD134) antibody. The mean age was approximately 60 years, ranging from about 20 to 90, with roughly four fifths of participants male. Study-wide results and limits: In a subset of nonresponders, normalized T-cell clonal expansion was also low. Relative to CD4+ cells, CD8+ T cells on average had more expanded clones.

CDR1 MDHEN and CDR2 SYDVKM come from the germline V gene. The CDR3 covers 13 residues. Trimming shortened V by 1 base and J by 7 bases, and 10 bases separated the two germline ends. Using immunoSEQ multiplex PCR, the repertoire was profiled, and TCRdb retains in-frame clones only, with some absent. The table includes 50,000 to 75,000 clones, 75% to 90% detected once. As concerns this clone: The antigen remains undetermined.

The sequence came from an adult with an advanced solid tumor such as melanoma, head and neck, liver or kidney cancer. The sequencing here drew on CD4+ or CD8+ T cells sorted from blood, taken in a trial of the OX40 agonist ivuxolimab. The chain couples TRBV28 to TRBJ1-2, with D possibly matching TRBD1 (5 bases). The CDR3 bases are TGTGCCAGCAGTTTATCCCAGGGTCGTGGCTACACCTTC. Amino acids: CASSLSQGRGYTF.